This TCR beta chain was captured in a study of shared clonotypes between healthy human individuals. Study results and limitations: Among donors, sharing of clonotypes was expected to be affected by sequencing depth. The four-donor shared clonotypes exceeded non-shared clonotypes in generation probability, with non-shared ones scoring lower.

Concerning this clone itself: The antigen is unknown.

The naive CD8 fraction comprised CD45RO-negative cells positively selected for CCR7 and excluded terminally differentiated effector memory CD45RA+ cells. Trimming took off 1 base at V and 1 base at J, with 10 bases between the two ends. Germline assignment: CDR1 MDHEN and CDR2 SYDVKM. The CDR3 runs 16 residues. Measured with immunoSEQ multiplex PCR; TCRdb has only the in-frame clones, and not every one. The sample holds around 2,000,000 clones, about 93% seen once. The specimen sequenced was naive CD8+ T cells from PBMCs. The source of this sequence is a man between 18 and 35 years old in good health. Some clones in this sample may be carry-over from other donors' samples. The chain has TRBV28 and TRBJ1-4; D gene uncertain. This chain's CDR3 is CASSLYRGGTNEKLFF. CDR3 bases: TGTGCCAGCAGTTTATACCGGGGAGGAACTAATGAAAAACTGTTTTTT.